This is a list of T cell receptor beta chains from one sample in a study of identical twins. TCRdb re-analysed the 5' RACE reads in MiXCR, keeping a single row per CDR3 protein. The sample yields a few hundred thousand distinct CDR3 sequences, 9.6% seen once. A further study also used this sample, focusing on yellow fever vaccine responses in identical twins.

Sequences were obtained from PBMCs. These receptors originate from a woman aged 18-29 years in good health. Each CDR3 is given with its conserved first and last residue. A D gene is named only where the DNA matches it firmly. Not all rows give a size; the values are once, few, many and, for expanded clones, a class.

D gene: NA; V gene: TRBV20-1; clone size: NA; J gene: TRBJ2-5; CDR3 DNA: TGCAGTGCTAGTTTGGGGGCTGAGACCCAGTACTTC; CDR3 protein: CSASLGAETQYF
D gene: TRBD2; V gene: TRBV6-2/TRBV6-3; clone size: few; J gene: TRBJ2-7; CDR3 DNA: TGTGCCAGCAGACAGGGACTAGCGGATTCTTACGAGCAGTACTTC; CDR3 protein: CASRQGLADSYEQYF
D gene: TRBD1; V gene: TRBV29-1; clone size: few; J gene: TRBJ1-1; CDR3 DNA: TGCAGCGCCTCGACAGGGGTGAACACTGAAGCTTTCTTT; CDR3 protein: CSASTGVNTEAFF
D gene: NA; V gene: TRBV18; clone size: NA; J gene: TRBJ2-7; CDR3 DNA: TGTGCCAGCTCACCCGCGGAAGGCGGGTCCTACGAGCAGTACTTC; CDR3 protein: CASSPAEGGSYEQYF
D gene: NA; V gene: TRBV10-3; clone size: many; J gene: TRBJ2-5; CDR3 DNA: TGTGCCATCAGTGAGGCGGAAGAGACCCAGTACTTC; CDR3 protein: CAISEAEETQYF
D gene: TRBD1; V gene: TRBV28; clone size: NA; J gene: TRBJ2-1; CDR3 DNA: TGTGCCAGCAGCGGGACAGGGCAAACTATTGAGCAGTTCTTC; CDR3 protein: CASSGTGQTIEQFF
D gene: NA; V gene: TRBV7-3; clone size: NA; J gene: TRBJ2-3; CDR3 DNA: TGTGCCAGCAGCTTTTCCTACGCCAATACGCAGTATTTT; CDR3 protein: CASSFSYANTQYF
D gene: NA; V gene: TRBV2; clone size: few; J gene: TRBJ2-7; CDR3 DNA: TGTGCCAGCAGAGTGCTTGGAAACGAGCAGTACTTC; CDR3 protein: CASRVLGNEQYF
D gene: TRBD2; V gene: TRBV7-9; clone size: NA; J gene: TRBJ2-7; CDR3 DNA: TGTGCCAGCAGCCTACGATGGACTAGCGGGAGGTACGACGAGCAGTACTTC; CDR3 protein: CASSLRWTSGRYDEQYF
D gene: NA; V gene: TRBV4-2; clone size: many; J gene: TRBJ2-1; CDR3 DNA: TGTGCCAGCAGCCAGGAGCGGAGTACCTCCTACAATGAGCAGTTCTTC; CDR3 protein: CASSQERSTSYNEQFF
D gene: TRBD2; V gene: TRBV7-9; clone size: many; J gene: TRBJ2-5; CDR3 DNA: TGTGCCAGCAGCTTACTCGGGAGGGCCAGCGGTTCTGAGACCCAGTACTTC; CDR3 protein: CASSLLGRASGSETQYF
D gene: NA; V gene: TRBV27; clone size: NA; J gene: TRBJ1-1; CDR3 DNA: TGTGCCAGCAGGGGGCGGGGCGGCATGAACACTGAAGCTTTCTTT; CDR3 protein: CASRGRGGMNTEAFF
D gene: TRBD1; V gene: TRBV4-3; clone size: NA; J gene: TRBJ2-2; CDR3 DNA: TGCGCCAGCAGCCAAGGACCCCCGGCAGGGGGCGACACCGGGGAGCTGTTTTTT; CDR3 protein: CASSQGPPAGGDTGELFF
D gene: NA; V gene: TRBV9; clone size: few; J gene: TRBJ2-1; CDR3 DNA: TGTGCCAGCAGCGCTGACCACGGAGAGCAGTTCTTC; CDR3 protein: CASSADHGEQFF
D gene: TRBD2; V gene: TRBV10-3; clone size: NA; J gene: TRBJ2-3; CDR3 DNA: TGTGCCATCTCGCCGGGACTAGCGGGGGGCACAGATACGCAGTATTTT; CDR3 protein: CAISPGLAGGTDTQYF
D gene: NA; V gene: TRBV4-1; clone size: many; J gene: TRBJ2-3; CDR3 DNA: TGCGCCAGCAGCCAAGATGGAGGAGGTACGGCAGATACGCAGTATTTT; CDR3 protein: CASSQDGGGTADTQYF
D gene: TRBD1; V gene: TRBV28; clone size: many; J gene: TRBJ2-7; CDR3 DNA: TGTGCCAGCAGTTTAGAGAGGGGGACAGGACCCACCTACGAGCAGTACTTC; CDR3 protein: CASSLERGTGPTYEQYF
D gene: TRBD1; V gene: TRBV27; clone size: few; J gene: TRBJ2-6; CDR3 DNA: TGTGCCAGCAGTGAGAAGACAGGGTCTGGGGCCAACGTCCTGACTTTC; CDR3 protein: CASSEKTGSGANVLTF
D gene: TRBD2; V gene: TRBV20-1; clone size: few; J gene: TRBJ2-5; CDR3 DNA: TGCAGTGCTAGAAGGCTAGCGGGTACCCAAGAGACCCAGTACTTC; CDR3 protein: CSARRLAGTQETQYF
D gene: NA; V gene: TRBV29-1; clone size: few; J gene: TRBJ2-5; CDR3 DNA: TGCAGCGTTGATTTTGGGGGAGAGACCCAGTACTTC; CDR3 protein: CSVDFGGETQYF
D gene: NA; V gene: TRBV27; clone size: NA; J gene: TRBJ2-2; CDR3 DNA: TGTGCCAGCAGTTTATTTCCGCGGAACGGGGAGCTGTTTTTT; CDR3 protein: CASSLFPRNGELFF
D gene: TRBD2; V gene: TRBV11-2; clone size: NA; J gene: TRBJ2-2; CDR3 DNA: TGTGCCAGCAGTAACCTCGCAACCGGGGGGGCAGGAATAACCGGGGAGCTGTTTTTT; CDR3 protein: CASSNLATGGAGITGELFF
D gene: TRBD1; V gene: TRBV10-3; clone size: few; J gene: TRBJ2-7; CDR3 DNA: TGTGCCATCAGACCGGGACAGACTTACGAGCAGTACTTC; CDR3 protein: CAIRPGQTYEQYF
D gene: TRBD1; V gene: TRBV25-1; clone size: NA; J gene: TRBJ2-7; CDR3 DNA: TGTGCCAGCGGGGACAGGGGCGTCCAGAACTCCTACGAGCAGTACTTC; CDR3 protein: CASGDRGVQNSYEQYF
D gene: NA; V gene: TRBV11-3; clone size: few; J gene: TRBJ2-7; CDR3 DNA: TGTGCCAGCAGTCGCTCGGGCTCCACCTACGAGCAGTACTTC; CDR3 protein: CASSRSGSTYEQYF
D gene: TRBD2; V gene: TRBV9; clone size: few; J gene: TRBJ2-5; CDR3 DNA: TGTGCCAGCAGCGATCTGATACGGGAGGGTCCCCAAGAGACCCAGTACTTC; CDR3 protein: CASSDLIREGPQETQYF
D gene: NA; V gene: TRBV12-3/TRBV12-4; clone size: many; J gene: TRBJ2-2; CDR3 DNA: TGTGCCAGTTGGGGACCTACCGGGGAGCTGTTTTTT; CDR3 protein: CASWGPTGELFF
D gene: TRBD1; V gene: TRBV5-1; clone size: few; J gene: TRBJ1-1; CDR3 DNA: TGCGCCAGCAGCTTCGGACCGGCGGGACAGGGGGACACTGAAGCTTTCTTT; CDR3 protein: CASSFGPAGQGDTEAFF
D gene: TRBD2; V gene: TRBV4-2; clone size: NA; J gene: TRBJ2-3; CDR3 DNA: TGTGCCAGCAGCCAAGTAACTAGCGGGGGCACAGATACGCAGTATTTT; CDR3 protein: CASSQVTSGGTDTQYF
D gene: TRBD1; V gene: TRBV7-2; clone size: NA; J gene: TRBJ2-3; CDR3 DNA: TGTGCCAGCAGCAGAGGGACAGAACTAATTAAGTATTTT; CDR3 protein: CASSRGTELIKYF
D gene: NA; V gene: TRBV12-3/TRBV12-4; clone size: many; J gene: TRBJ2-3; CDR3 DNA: TGTGCCAGCAGTTTAGCGGGACCCACAGATACGCAGTATTTT; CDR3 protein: CASSLAGPTDTQYF
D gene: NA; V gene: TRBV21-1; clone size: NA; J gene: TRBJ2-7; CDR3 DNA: TGTGCCAGCAGCAAAAAACAAAACGAGCAGTACTTC; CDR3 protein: CASSKKQNEQYF
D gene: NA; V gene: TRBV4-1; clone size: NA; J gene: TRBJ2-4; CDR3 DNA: TGCGCCAGCAGCCAAGAGGGGCAGGGGAAAAACATTCAGTACTTC; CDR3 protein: CASSQEGQGKNIQYF
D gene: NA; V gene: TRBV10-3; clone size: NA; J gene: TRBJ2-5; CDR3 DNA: TGTGCCATCAGTGAGTCGAGACAGACCCAGTACTTC; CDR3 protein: CAISESRQTQYF
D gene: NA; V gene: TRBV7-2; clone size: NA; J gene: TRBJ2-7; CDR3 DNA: TGTGCCAGCAGCTCCCCAGCCGGTACCCCGTTAACAAGCGAGCAGTACTTC; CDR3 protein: CASSSPAGTPLTSEQYF
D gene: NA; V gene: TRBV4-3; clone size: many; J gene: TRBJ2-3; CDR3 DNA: TGCGCCAGCAGCCAGGAAGGGTATGCAGATACGCAGTATTTT; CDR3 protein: CASSQEGYADTQYF
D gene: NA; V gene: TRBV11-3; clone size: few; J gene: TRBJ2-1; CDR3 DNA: TGTGCCAGCAGCGAACTAGAGAATGAGCAGTTCTTC; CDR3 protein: CASSELENEQFF
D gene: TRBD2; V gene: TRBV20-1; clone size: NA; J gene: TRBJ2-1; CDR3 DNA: TGCAGTGCTAGTAGACTAGCGGGTAGCAATGAGCAGTTCTTC; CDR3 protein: CSASRLAGSNEQFF
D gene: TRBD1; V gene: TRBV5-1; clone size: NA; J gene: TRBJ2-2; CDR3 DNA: TGCGCCAGCAGTGACGGGACAGGGCTGAACACCGGGGAGCTGTTTTTT; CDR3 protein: CASSDGTGLNTGELFF
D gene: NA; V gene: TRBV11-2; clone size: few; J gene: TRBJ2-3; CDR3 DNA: TGTGCCAGTACGCTGACGGGCACAGATACGCAGTATTTT; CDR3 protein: CASTLTGTDTQYF
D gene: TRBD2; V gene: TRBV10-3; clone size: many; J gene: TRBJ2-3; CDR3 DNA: TGTGCCATCAGTGAGGCGCTAGCGGGAGACACAGATACGCAGTATTTT; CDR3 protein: CAISEALAGDTDTQYF
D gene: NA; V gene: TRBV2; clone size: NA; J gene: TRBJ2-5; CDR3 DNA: TGTGCCAGCAGTGAAGGGCGGAACCAAGAGACCCAGTACTTC; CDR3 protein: CASSEGRNQETQYF
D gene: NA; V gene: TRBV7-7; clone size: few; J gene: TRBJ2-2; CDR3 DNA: TGTGCTAGCAGCCCCGAGGTGGGGGATGCGGGGCCGAACACCGGGGAGCTGTTTTTT; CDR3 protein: CASSPEVGDAGPNTGELFF
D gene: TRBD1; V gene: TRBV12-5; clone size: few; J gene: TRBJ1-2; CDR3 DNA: TGTGCTAGTGGTTCAACCGGGACAGGGGAGTTTGGCTACACCTTC; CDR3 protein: CASGSTGTGEFGYTF
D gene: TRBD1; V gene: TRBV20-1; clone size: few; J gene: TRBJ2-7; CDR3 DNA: TGCAGTGCTAGAGGGGGGACAGGGGGGGACGAGCAGTACTTC; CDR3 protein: CSARGGTGGDEQYF
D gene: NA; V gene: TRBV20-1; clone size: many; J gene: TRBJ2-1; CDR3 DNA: TGCAGTGCTAGTCCCCTCGGCAGTAAGGGGGATGAGCAGTTCTTC; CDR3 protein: CSASPLGSKGDEQFF
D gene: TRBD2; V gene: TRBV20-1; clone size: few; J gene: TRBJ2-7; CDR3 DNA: TGCAGTGCTAGAGAGGGGACTAGCGGTTTAAGCTCCTACGAGCAGTACTTC; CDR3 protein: CSAREGTSGLSSYEQYF
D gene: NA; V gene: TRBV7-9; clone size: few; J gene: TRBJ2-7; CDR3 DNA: TGTGCCAGCAGCCCCCCAGGAGGGAACGAGCAGTACTTC; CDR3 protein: CASSPPGGNEQYF
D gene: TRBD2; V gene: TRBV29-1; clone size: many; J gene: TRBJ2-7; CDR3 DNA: TGCAGCGTGGAGCGGGAGGGCTACGAGCAGTACTTC; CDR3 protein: CSVEREGYEQYF
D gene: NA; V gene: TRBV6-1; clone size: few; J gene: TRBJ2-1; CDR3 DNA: TGTGCCAGCAGTGAGGGCCATCTTGGGCCATCCGGGACAAGCTCCTACAATGAGCAGTTCTTC; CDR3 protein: CASSEGHLGPSGTSSYNEQFF
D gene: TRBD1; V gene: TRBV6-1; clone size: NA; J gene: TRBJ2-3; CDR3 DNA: TGTGCCAGCACCCCCAACAGGGGTCTAAGCACAGATACGCAGTATTTT; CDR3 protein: CASTPNRGLSTDTQYF
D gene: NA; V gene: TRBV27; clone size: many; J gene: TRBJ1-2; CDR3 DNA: TGTGCCAGCAGTTCGCCACAACAGGGCATGGATGGCTACACCTTC; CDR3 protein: CASSSPQQGMDGYTF
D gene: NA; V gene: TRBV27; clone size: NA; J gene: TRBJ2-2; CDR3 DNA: TGTGCCAGCAGTCATGCCGGGGAGCTGTTTTTT; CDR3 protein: CASSHAGELFF
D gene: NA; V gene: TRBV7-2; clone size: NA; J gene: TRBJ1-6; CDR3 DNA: TGTGCCAGCAGCCCTCCGGGGGGACGGGGGTCACCCCTCCACTTT; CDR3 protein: CASSPPGGRGSPLHF
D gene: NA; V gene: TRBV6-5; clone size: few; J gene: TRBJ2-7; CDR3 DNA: TGTGCCACCGGTAGGGGGTACGAGCAGTACTTC; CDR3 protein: CATGRGYEQYF
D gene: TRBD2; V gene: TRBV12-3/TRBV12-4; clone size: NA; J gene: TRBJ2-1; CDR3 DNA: TGTGCCAGCAGTCCAGCCGGGACTAGAGTAAATGAGCAGTTCTTC; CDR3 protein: CASSPAGTRVNEQFF
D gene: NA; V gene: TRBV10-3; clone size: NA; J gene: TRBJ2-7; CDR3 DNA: TGTGCCATCAGTGCGGGCCTAACCTACGAGCAGTACTTC; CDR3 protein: CAISAGLTYEQYF
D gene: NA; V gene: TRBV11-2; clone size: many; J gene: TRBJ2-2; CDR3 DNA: TGTGCCAGCAGCTTGCTACCCGGGACTGCGAACACCGGGGAGCTGTTTTTT; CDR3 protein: CASSLLPGTANTGELFF
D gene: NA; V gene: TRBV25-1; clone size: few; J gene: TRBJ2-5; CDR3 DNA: TGTGCCAGCAGTACAGTACAAGAGACCCAGTACTTC; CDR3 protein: CASSTVQETQYF